Below, 22 T cell receptor beta chains from the same sample are listed, as sequenced in a study of cytomegalovirus exposure and HLA in healthy donors. The PCR had 60 Vbeta and 13 Jbeta primers. Generated by immunoSEQ multiplex PCR, the TCRdb table keeps only in-frame clones and is missing some. Altogether 150,000 or so clones are present, about 85% being singletons, with the ten largest covering about 2%. Sequencing was done on a sample of PBMCs. These receptors came from a man younger than 30 in good health and CMV-seropositive.

V is TRBV9 and J is TRBJ1-3, with a tentative D call TRBD1 (5 bases). This CDR3 contains 15 residues. Trimming stripped 3 bases from V and 0 bases from J, with 10 bases between. Germline CDR1 SGDLS, CDR2 YYNGEE. Here the CDR3 reads CASSEDRSSGNTIYF. The CDR3 nucleotides are TGTGCCAGCAGCGAAGACAGATCCTCTGGAAACACCATATATTTT.

The rearrangement links TRBV9 to TRBJ2-2; 8 bases line up with TRBD1. The ends lost 4 bases at V and 4 bases at J; junction bases unmatched: 15. The CDR3 is made up of 18 amino acids. CDR1 is SGDLS, CDR2 YYNGEE, per germline. As DNA, the CDR3 is TGTGCCAGCAGCCCTCAACCACTGGACAGGGCCGGCACCGGGGAGCTGTTTTTT. It translates to CASSPQPLDRAGTGELFF. Filled out from reference TRBV9 and TRBJ2-2, the complete variable domain reads DSGVTQTPKHLITATGQRVTLRCSPRSGDLSVYWYQQSLDQGLQFLIQYYNGEERAKGNILERFSAQQFPDLHSELNLSSLELGDSALYFCASSPQPLDRAGTGELFFGEGSRLTVL.

This rearrangement joins TRBV7-3 to TRBJ2-1; D uncertain. CDR3 length: 13 residues. The V and J ends lost 2 bases and 7 bases respectively, with 9 bases between them. The V gene's germline CDR1 is SGHTA and CDR2 FQGTGA. The CDR3 DNA follows: TGTGCCAGCAGCTTAGGTCCGGGTAATGAGCAGTTCTTC. It translates to CASSLGPGNEQFF.

The CDR3 DNA reads TGTGCCAGTAGTGAAAGGGGTCGCGAGCAGTACTTC. It codes for CASSERGREQYF. V is TRBV19 and J is TRBJ2-7; D possibly corresponds to TRBD1 (5 bases). Germline V CDR1 and CDR2: LNHDA, SQIVND (reference sequence). This CDR3 contains 12 residues. With 5 bases removed from V and 6 bases from J, the gap between germline ends came to 11 bases.

The chain carries TRBV29-1 and TRBJ1-1; 11 bases fit TRBD1. CDR1 and CDR2 from the germline V gene are SQVTM and ANQGSEA. With 8 bases clipped from V and 6 bases from J, the junction kept 8 bases outside the gene matches. CDR3 length: 13 residues. CDR3 in amino acids: CSPWDRGSSEAFF. The DNA of the CDR3 is TGCAGCCCGTGGGACAGGGGGTCGTCTGAAGCTTTCTTT. Based on the CDR3 plus reference TRBV29-1 and TRBJ1-1, the full variable domain is SAVISQKPSRDICQRGTSLTIQCQVDSQVTMMFWYRQQPGQSLTLIATANQGSEATYESGFVIDKFPISRPNLTFSTLTVSNMSPEDSSIYLCSPWDRGSSEAFFGQGTRLTVV.

The chain links TRBV30 to TRBJ2-3; 8 nucleotides match TRBD2. The length of the CDR3 is 14 residues. Germline assignment: CDR1 GTSNPN and CDR2 SVGIG (reference sequence). The junction had 3 bases not matched to a gene; V was cut back by 0 bases and J by 4 bases. CDR3 in amino acids: CAWSVFSGADTQYF. CDR3 in DNA: TGTGCCTGGAGTGTATTTAGCGGGGCAGATACGCAGTATTTT.

The rearrangement links TRBV30 to TRBJ2-3; D not certain. Germline V gives CDR1 GTSNPN, CDR2 SVGIG (reference sequence). With 3 bases removed from V and 4 bases from J, the gap between germline ends came to 14 bases. The CDR3 totals 14 residues. For the CDR3, the DNA is TGTGCCTGGAGGGCTGCATTTGCAGCAGATACGCAGTATTTT. This encodes CAWRAAFAADTQYF.

The sample holds a few counts of this clone. The J gene is TRBJ1-2, the V gene TRBV29-1, with 9 bases identical to TRBD1. Per germline, CDR1 SQVTM and CDR2 ANQGSEA. The CDR3 extends over 24 amino acids. V trimming: 7 bases; J trimming: 4 bases; junction bases outside the gene matches: 40. This CDR3 reads CSGKIVFVQSCNIVGTGTSYGYTF. The CDR3 DNA follows: TGCAGCGGTAAGATTGTTTTTGTACAAAGCTGTAACATTGTGGGGACAGGGACGAGCTATGGCTACACCTTC. The full variable domain, its missing parts supplied by reference TRBV29-1 and TRBJ1-2, is SAVISQKPSRDICQRGTSLTIQCQVDSQVTMMFWYRQQPGQSLTLIATANQGSEATYESGFVIDKFPISRPNLTFSTLTVSNMSPEDSSIYLCSGKIVFVQSCNIVGTGTSYGYTFGSGTRLTVV.

This chain links TRBV4-1 with TRBJ2-7; D is possibly TRBD1 (6 bases). V was clipped by 4 bases and J by 0 bases, with 16 bases between them. This CDR3 region has 16 residues. In germline, CDR1 is MGHRA, CDR2 YSYEKL. CDR3: CASSLSLRGYSYEQYF. In DNA form, the CDR3 reads TGCGCCAGCAGCCTATCCCTCAGGGGATACTCCTACGAGCAGTACTTC.

V and J are TRBV10-3 and TRBJ2-7, with D unclear. The CDR3 length is 12 residues. Trimming removed 8 bases at V and 7 bases at J, with 15 bases between. Germline V gene sequence: CDR1 ENHRY, CDR2 SYGVKD. CDR3 region: CAIAIPPGEQYF. The CDR3 DNA reads as TGTGCCATCGCGATTCCCCCCGGTGAGCAGTACTTC.

The chain links TRBV5-4 to TRBJ1-2; 7 positions match TRBD1. Germline trimming cut 5 bases from V and 5 bases from J; bases unmatched to any gene: 12. The CDR3 runs 15 residues. Looked up from germline, CDR1 is SGHNT and CDR2 is YYREEE (reference sequence). This chain's CDR3 is CASSHRDRDFYGYTF. CDR3 in DNA: TGTGCCAGCAGTCACCGGGACAGAGACTTTTATGGCTACACCTTC.

The chain is built from TRBV2 and TRBJ1-4; D not resolved. The CDR3 covers 12 residues. Per the germline V gene, CDR1 is SNHLY and CDR2 is FYNNEI. V lost 6 bases and J 7 bases, leaving 9 bases between the germline ends. Here the CDR3 DNA reads TGTGCCAGCAGCCCTCTAATTGAAAAACTGTTTTTT. It translates to CASSPLIEKLFF.

The chain combines TRBV7-2 with TRBJ2-7; no clear D gene. V lost 0 bases, J lost 0 bases, and 6 bases lay in between. The germline V gene has CDR1 SGHTA and CDR2 FQGNSA. The CDR3 has 14 residues. CDR3 protein: CASSLASGSYEQYF. The CDR3 coding sequence is TGTGCCAGCAGCTTAGCGTCCGGCTCCTACGAGCAGTACTTC.

The chain combines TRBV7-2 with TRBJ1-2, with a weak D call TRBD1 (6 bases). Germline V gene sequence: CDR1 SGHTA, CDR2 FQGNSA. The V and J ends lost 3 bases and 5 bases respectively, with 13 bases between them. The CDR3 totals 14 residues. For the CDR3, the DNA is TGTGCCAGCAGCTTTAAGGACAGCACTTATGGCTACACCTTC. Translation: CASSFKDSTYGYTF.

The CDR3 coding sequence is TGTGCCAGTACCCCCACCCTCTCGGGGCAGCCCCAGCATTTT. The encoded protein is CASTPTLSGQPQHF. The V and J genes are TRBV19 and TRBJ1-5; no reliable D call. The CDR3 has 14 amino acids. Trimming took off 7 bases at V and 7 bases at J, with 17 bases between the two ends. Germline loops: CDR1 LNHDA, CDR2 SQIVND (reference sequence).

The chain uses TRBV10-3 and TRBJ1-2; TRBD1 aligns across 8 bases. J lost 0 bases, V lost 5 bases, and 8 bases had no gene match. The CDR3 sequence is 16 residues long. Looked up from germline, CDR1 is ENHRY and CDR2 is SYGVKD. The CDR3 here is CAISSGTGPTNYGYTF. In DNA, the CDR3 is TGTGCCATCAGTTCCGGGACAGGACCTACTAACTATGGCTACACCTTC.

The V and J genes are TRBV2 and TRBJ2-1; TRBD2 might be the D (6 bases). CDR1 and CDR2 from the germline V gene are SNHLY and FYNNEI. Between the trimmed V and J ends, which lost 3 bases and 5 bases, there was a span of 14 bases. The CDR3 length is 15 residues. CDR3 sequence reads: CASSEEGLTHNEQFF. The CDR3 nucleotides are TGTGCCAGCAGTGAGGAGGGGCTTACCCACAATGAGCAGTTCTTC.

This clone was counted a few times. An end of the junction differs from the germline gene, which may be a read error. This rearrangement joins TRBV19 to TRBJ2-4; 15 bases agree with TRBD2. This CDR3 comprises 19 residues. Germline assignment: CDR1 LNHDA and CDR2 SQIVND (reference sequence). The CDR3 sequence: CASSTGLAGGALAKNSQYF. As DNA, the CDR3 is TGTGCCAGTAGTACCGGACTAGCGGGGGGGGCGCTAGCCAAAAACAGTCAGTACTTC.

This clone occurred once. The chain links TRBV4-3 to TRBJ2-5, with D tentatively TRBD2 (5 bases). The assigned J gene may be wrong: the sequence end matches TRBJ2-7 better. In germline, CDR1 is LGHNA, CDR2 YSLEER. The CDR3 length is 16 residues. CDR3 sequence (DNA): TGCGCCAGCAGCCAAGCAGTACTGGACTTCCCCTACGAGCAGTACTTC. Protein: CASSQAVLDFPYEQYF.

About this clone: The junction does not match germline at one end; this may be a read error. CDR3 sequence: CASSVALPGANGLTF. The CDR3 coding sequence is TGTGCCAGCAGCGTAGCCCTTCCTGGGGCCAACGGCCTGACTTTC. V and J are TRBV9 and TRBJ2-6; D perhaps matches TRBD1 (5 bases). CDR1 and CDR2 (germline): SGDLS, YYNGEE. The CDR3 spans 15 residues.

The chain has TRBV5-1 and TRBJ2-3, with D perhaps TRBD2 (6 bases). This CDR3 has 15 amino acids. The germline V gene encodes CDR1 SGHRS and CDR2 YFSETQ. Deletions cut 4 bases from V and 8 bases from J, with 20 bases between. The CDR3 nucleotides are TGCGCCAGCAGCCTAGTGATCTCGGTCGGGAGTACGCAGTATTTT. Its protein product is CASSLVISVGSTQYF.

A word on this clone: Relative to the germline gene, one junction end is altered; a read error may explain this. The genes are TRBV7-7 and TRBJ2-1; TRBD2 might be the D (5 bases). The CDR3 extends over 16 amino acids. The germline gives CDR1 SSHAT, CDR2 FNYEAQ (reference sequence). CDR3 loop: CASSLAPGGFINEQFF. In DNA, the CDR3 is TGTGCTAGCAGCTTAGCGCCGGGTGGGTTTATCAATGAGCAGTTCTTC.